These 26 T cell receptor beta chains share one sample of origin, sequenced in a study of beta chain features in type 1 diabetes. Findings and caveats of the study: TCRB CDR3 length was moderately but significantly reduced in all four CD4+ subsets of Type 1 diabetes patients.

No antigen has been assigned to these receptors. Since all of the isolated RNA was reverse transcribed, expressed TCRB transcripts were what got sequenced. Some clones are missing from TCRdb's copy, which holds only in-frame ones; the method was immunoSEQ multiplex PCR. The profile covers about 390,000 clones, with 8% to 10% appearing a single time and about 0.6% taken by the ten largest. Sequenced input: central memory CD4+ T cells from blood. Receptors originate from a man aged 30 to 39 with type 1 diabetes.

This clone was counted between two and nine times. The CDR3 nucleotides read TGTGCCAGCAGTTTTACAGGTATGAACACTGAAGCTTTCTTT. It is translated as CASSFTGMNTEAFF. The chain employs TRBV6-6 and TRBJ1-1, with a tentative D call TRBD1 (5 bases). Germline V lookup: CDR1 MNHNY, CDR2 SVGAGI (reference sequence). The germline V and J ends were trimmed by 4 bases and 0 bases, with 9 bases remaining between them. The CDR3 runs to 14 residues.

This clone was seen more than once but under ten times. CDR3 sequence: CASRTPGQASSYNEQFF. The CDR3 bases are TGTGCCAGCAGAACTCCGGGACAGGCGAGCTCCTACAATGAGCAGTTCTTC. The chain couples TRBV28 to TRBJ2-1, with TRBD1 matching over 8 bases. The germline gives CDR1 MDHEN, CDR2 SYDVKM. The CDR3 runs to 17 residues. Trimming took 6 bases from V and 0 from J; bases not matched to a gene: 10.

This chain uses TRBV6-5 with TRBJ2-1; D possibly matches TRBD1 or TRBD2 (7 bases each). V lost 1 base and J 4 bases, leaving 14 bases between the germline ends. CDR3 length: 16 amino acids. Germline values: CDR1 MNHEY, CDR2 SVGAGI. CDR3: CASSYFQGGVYNEQFF. CDR3 coding DNA: TGTGCCAGCAGTTACTTCCAGGGGGGGGTATACAATGAGCAGTTCTTC.

This clone was seen only a few times. The rearrangement joins TRBV9 to TRBJ2-2; no reliable D call. CDR1 and CDR2 (germline): SGDLS, YYNGEE. CDR3 length equals 14 residues. V was clipped by 1 base and J by 3 bases, with 7 bases between them. The chain's CDR3 is CASSVFTYTGELFF. The CDR3 region has the DNA TGTGCCAGCAGCGTATTTACTTACACCGGGGAGCTGTTTTTT.

J is TRBJ2-5 and V is TRBV6-9; weak D call: TRBD2 (5 bases). Germline V lookup: CDR1 MNHGY, CDR2 SVAAGI. This CDR3 spans 15 amino acids. V lost 2 bases and J lost 2, with 12 bases in between. CDR3 sequence: CASSYLPGDQETQYF. The CDR3 nucleotides read TGTGCCAGCAGTTATCTCCCCGGGGATCAAGAGACCCAGTACTTC.

This chain connects TRBV11-3 to TRBJ2-3, with TRBD1 as a possible D gene (5 bases). V was pared by 0 bases and J by 4 bases, with 5 bases between. Germline V CDR1 and CDR2: SGHNT, YENEEA. This CDR3 comprises 13 residues. Here the CDR3 DNA reads TGTGCCAGCAGCTTAGAAGGGGCAGATACGCAGTATTTT. Encoded protein: CASSLEGADTQYF. Based on the CDR3 plus reference TRBV11-3 and TRBJ2-3, the full variable domain is EAGVVQSPRYKIIEKKQPVAFWCNPISGHNTLYWYLQNLGQGPELLIRYENEEAVDDSQLPKDRFSAERLKGVDSTLKIQPAELGDSAVYLCASSLEGADTQYFGPGTRLTVL.

This chain connects TRBV19 to TRBJ2-1, with TRBD1 matching over 7 bases. The CDR3 consists of 15 residues. Germline values: CDR1 LNHDA, CDR2 SQIVND (reference sequence). With V trimmed by 7 bases and J by 5 bases, 11 bases remained unmatched. DNA of the CDR3: TGTGCCAGTACCCCAGCCGGGACAGCTAACAATGAGCAGTTCTTC. Translated, it gives CASTPAGTANNEQFF.

The chain joins TRBV11-3 to TRBJ2-5; D remains ambiguous. Per germline, CDR1 SGHNT and CDR2 YENEEA. Deletions cut 0 bases from V and 7 bases from J, with 9 bases between. There are 13 residues in the CDR3. CDR3 in amino acids: CASSLDETGTQYF. The CDR3 nucleotides are TGTGCCAGCAGCTTAGATGAAACCGGGACCCAGTACTTC.

As for this clone: The junction and the germline gene differ at one end; a read error may be behind it. This chain joins TRBV7-7 and TRBJ2-5, with 8 positions matching TRBD2. In germline, CDR1 is SSHAT, CDR2 FNYEAQ (reference sequence). This CDR3 contains 14 residues. The CDR3 spells CASSLAPGGETQYF. As DNA, the CDR3 is TGTGCTAGCAGCTTAGCGCCGGGGGGGGAGACCCAGTACTTC.

The chain couples TRBV5-4 to TRBJ2-7; 9 bases are shared with TRBD1. The V gene's germline CDR1 is SGHNT and CDR2 YYREEE (reference sequence). This CDR3 contains 13 residues. The J segment lost 2 bases and the V segment lost 5 bases, leaving 2 bases of the junction unmatched. DNA for the CDR3: TGTGCCAGCAGGGGGGACAGGGCCTACGAGCAGTACTTC. This translates into CASRGDRAYEQYF. The full variable domain, completed using reference TRBV5-4 and TRBJ2-7, is ETGVTQSPTHLIKTRGQQVTLRCSSQSGHNTVSWYQQALGQGPQFIFQYYREEENGRGNFPPRFSGLQFPNYSSELNVNALELDDSALYLCASRGDRAYEQYFGPGTRLTVT.

The sample holds a few counts of this clone. The V and J genes are TRBV30 and TRBJ2-3; D is uncertain. Trimming cost V 1 base and J 0 bases, with 8 bases left between them. Germline CDR1 and CDR2: GTSNPN and SVGIG (reference sequence). The CDR3 totals 14 residues. CDR3 residues: CAWSAWSSTDTQYF. The CDR3 DNA reads as TGTGCCTGGAGTGCCTGGTCTAGCACAGATACGCAGTATTTT. The variable domain in full, completed from reference TRBV30 and TRBJ2-3, reads SQTIHQWPATLVQPVGSPLSLECTVEGTSNPNLYWYRQAAGRGLQLLFYSVGIGQISSEVPQNLSASRPQDRQFILSSKKLLLSDSGFYLCAWSAWSSTDTQYFGPGTRLTVL.

This clone was found a few times. J is TRBJ1-6 and V is TRBV9; 7 bases match TRBD1. CDR1 is SGDLS and CDR2 is YYNGEE in the germline V gene. J lost 6 bases, V lost 5 bases, and 11 bases had no gene match. This CDR3 contains 16 residues. CDR3 region: CASSPQQAGGNSPLHF. The CDR3 nucleotides are TGTGCCAGCAGTCCCCAGCAGGCAGGGGGTAATTCACCCCTCCACTTT.

This sequence joins TRBV11-2 and TRBJ2-2; 8 bases map to TRBD1. The V segment lost 2 bases and the J segment 1 base; nucleotides outside the gene matches: 9. The CDR3 is 18 residues long. CDR1 and CDR2 from the germline V gene are SGHAT and FQNNGV. The CDR3 reads CASSLWSGTGGNTGELFF. DNA for the CDR3: TGTGCCAGCAGCTTATGGTCGGGGACAGGTGGGAACACCGGGGAGCTGTTTTTT.

In this sample, this clone turned up a few times. V gene TRBV5-4 combines with J gene TRBJ2-7, with 12 bases that match TRBD2. Germline CDR1 is SGHNT and CDR2 is YYREEE (reference sequence). This CDR3 is 15 amino acids long. With 0 bases clipped from V and 4 bases from J, the junction kept 2 bases outside the gene matches. CDR3 DNA sequence: TGTGCCAGCAGCTTGGGTACTAGCGGGAGGTACGAGCAGTACTTC. Translation: CASSLGTSGRYEQYF.

This clone was seen repeatedly, ten times or more. The rearrangement uses TRBV7-2 and TRBJ2-3; D is possibly TRBD2 (6 bases). Germline V gene data show CDR1 as SGHTA and CDR2 as FQGNSA. The CDR3 is 16 amino acids. V gave up 3 bases and J gave up 3 bases, with 16 bases separating them. The DNA of the CDR3 is TGTGCCAGCAGCTTGAATTTGATTCGGGAGACAGATACGCAGTATTTT. Translated: CASSLNLIRETDTQYF.

This clone was counted many times. This chain connects TRBV5-1 to TRBJ1-1; 11 bases line up with TRBD1. After removal of 0 bases from V and 4 bases from J, the junction contained 5 bases not matched to a gene. The CDR3 has 16 residues. Germline V lookup: CDR1 SGHRS, CDR2 YFSETQ. The CDR3 region is CASSLGTGGRGTEAFF. In DNA form, the CDR3 reads TGCGCCAGCAGCTTGGGGACAGGGGGCCGGGGCACTGAAGCTTTCTTT. The whole variable domain, filled in from reference TRBV5-1 and TRBJ1-1, reads KAGVTQTPRYLIKTRGQQVTLSCSPISGHRSVSWYQQTPGQGLQFLFEYFSETQRNKGNFPGRFSGRQFSNSRSEMNVSTLELGDSALYLCASSLGTGGRGTEAFFGQGTRLTVV.

This clone came up a few times. The V and J genes are TRBV4-2 and TRBJ1-4; D unclear. The germline V and J ends were trimmed by 4 bases and 3 bases, with 9 bases remaining between them. The CDR3 spans 14 residues. Germline CDR1 is LGHNA and CDR2 is YNFKEQ. CDR3 DNA sequence: TGTGCCAGCAGCCCCCGGACCGCTAATGAAAAACTGTTTTTT. Protein sequence: CASSPRTANEKLFF.

Worth noting for this clone: The same CDR3 can be traced to other DNA sequences in this sample. The V call is TRBV4-2, the J call TRBJ1-5, with D tentatively TRBD1 (5 bases). Germline lookup yields CDR1 LGHNA and CDR2 YNFKEQ. This CDR3 region has 13 residues. The V end was cut by 0 bases, the J end by 7 bases, with 7 bases between. The CDR3 loop reads CASSQDRDQPQHF. CDR3 DNA: TGTGCCAGCAGCCAAGATAGGGACCAGCCCCAGCATTTT.

This clone appeared a few times. V gene TRBV4-2 combines with J gene TRBJ2-5, with TRBD1 matching 9 bases. TRBJ2-7 explains the end of the DNA better; the J call may be wrong. Germline V CDR1 and CDR2: LGHNA, YNFKEQ. The CDR3 loop spans 20 amino acids. For the CDR3, the DNA is TGTGCCAGCAGCCAAGGCACACCGGGACAGGGAACCGGTAGGACCTACGAGCAGTACTTC. Its translation: CASSQGTPGQGTGRTYEQYF.

The chain combines TRBV6-1 with TRBJ2-2; D gene uncertain. V was trimmed by 5 bases and J by 3 bases, leaving 4 bases between them. CDR3 length equals 12 residues. Looked up from germline, CDR1 is MNHNS and CDR2 is SASEGT. CDR3 in amino acids: CASSRDTGELFF. The CDR3, as DNA: TGTGCCAGCAGTCGAGACACCGGGGAGCTGTTTTTT.

This clone was observed a few times. The chain is built from TRBV28 and TRBJ1-2, with 11 bases that match TRBD1. This CDR3 contains 14 residues. With 6 bases clipped from V and 3 bases from J, the junction kept 3 bases outside the gene matches. Germline-derived CDR1 and CDR2 are MDHEN and SYDVKM. The CDR3: CASSAGQGDYGYTF. The CDR3 nucleotides are TGTGCCAGCAGCGCGGGACAGGGGGACTATGGCTACACCTTC.

In its sample, this clone was seen a few times. The V gene is TRBV5-4, the J gene TRBJ2-7; D remains unclear. Trimming pared 0 bases from V and 0 bases from J, leaving 7 bases between. The CDR3 runs to 14 residues. Germline CDR1 reads SGHNT; CDR2 reads YYREEE (reference sequence). The CDR3: CASSLAHSSYEQYF. For the CDR3, the DNA is TGTGCCAGCAGCTTGGCTCACAGCTCCTACGAGCAGTACTTC. Using reference TRBV5-4 and TRBJ2-7 for the parts outside the CDR3, the full variable domain is ETGVTQSPTHLIKTRGQQVTLRCSSQSGHNTVSWYQQALGQGPQFIFQYYREEENGRGNFPPRFSGLQFPNYSSELNVNALELDDSALYLCASSLAHSSYEQYFGPGTRLTVT.

The chain carries TRBV5-1 and TRBJ2-7; a possible D gene is TRBD1 (6 bases). The CDR3 is 14 residues long. V shed 2 bases and J shed 6 bases, with 15 bases lying between them. CDR1 and CDR2 (germline): SGHRS, YFSETQ. The CDR3 region has the DNA TGCGCCAGCAGCTTTTCGGCAGGGGAAGGCGAGCAGTACTTC. This translates into CASSFSAGEGEQYF.

The V call is TRBV5-1, the J call TRBJ2-7; 8 bases match TRBD2. The V gene's germline CDR1 is SGHRS and CDR2 YFSETQ. CDR3 size: 15 residues. V lost 1 base and J lost 2; bases outside the gene matches: 5. The chain's CDR3 is CASSLQAGGPYEQYF. The CDR3, as DNA: TGCGCCAGCAGCTTGCAGGCGGGAGGTCCCTACGAGCAGTACTTC.

The gene calls are TRBV28 and TRBJ2-7; the D is unclear. Germline V CDR1 and CDR2: MDHEN, SYDVKM. The CDR3 runs to 12 residues. Trimming shortened V by 7 bases and J by 3 bases, and 10 bases separated the two germline ends. The CDR3 sequence: CASKSGGYEQYF. In nucleotides, the CDR3 is TGTGCCAGCAAATCGGGCGGCTACGAGCAGTACTTC.

This rearrangement joins TRBV6-6 to TRBJ2-5; the D is unclear. This CDR3 is 12 amino acids long. The V gene's germline CDR1 is MNHNY and CDR2 SVGAGI (reference sequence). Trimming removed 5 bases from V and 1 base from J, with 5 bases in between. DNA of the CDR3: TGTGCCAGCAGTGGCAGCCAAGAGACCCAGTACTTC. It codes for CASSGSQETQYF.